This TCR beta chain appears in the sequencing data of a study of shared clonotypes between healthy human individuals. The data were produced by immunoSEQ multiplex PCR, yet TCRdb's version contains in-frame clones alone and is incomplete. This table has around 430,000 clones, roughly 80% appearing once. The V segment lost 3 bases and the J segment 6 bases; nucleotides outside the gene matches: 8. CDR1 and CDR2 from the germline V gene are GTSNPN and SVGIG (reference sequence). There are 14 residues in the CDR3. The clonotype originates from a middle-aged woman in good health. Some clones in this sample may be carry-over from other donors' samples. The gene calls are TRBV30 and TRBJ2-7; 10 bases map to TRBD2. Specimen: PBMCs. Here the CDR3 reads CAWSDLAGVTEQYF. Written as DNA, the CDR3 is TGTGCCTGGAGCGACCTAGCGGGAGTAACCGAGCAGTACTTC.